This entry concerns a single T cell receptor (beta chain). Its antigen is currently not known. Base qualities are missing; no much larger clone stands one base away. These data belong to a study of blood T cell repertoires in COVID-19 (dated by TCRdb to about 2020). With regard to the full study: Samples from collaborators originated in the United States, Italy and Spain and spanned both the acute and convalescent phases of COVID-19. HLA class I and class II types, where available, came from metadata supplied by the sample provider rather than from assay-based typing. The material from the prospective study consisted of cDNA or gDNA derived from T cells, B-cell-depleted T cells, or PBMCs. A de-identified subject ID, COVID-19 status, age in years and sex were almost always included in the sample metadata. The dataset comprised deeply sampled blood TCRbeta repertoires from subjects exposed to, actively infected with, or recovered from COVID-19. The repertoires were released in a freely available public database meant as a resource for research on the immune response to SARS-CoV-2. The samples were drawn from the first 160 participants of the ongoing ImmuneRACE study and from 950 to 1,500 subjects provided by 6 global collaborators.

V drops 5 bases and J drops 8 bases, leaving 13 bases in between. Taken from the germline V gene, the CDR1 and CDR2 loops are MDHEN and SYDVKM. The cysteine opens and the phenylalanine closes a CDR3 of 13 amino acids. Only the CDR3 region is kept as DNA, spanning 39 bases read in frame from base 1. Overall study outcomes, separate from this receptor: The quantity of clinical and demographic metadata differed by source and by participant and was supplied without curation.

The collaborating institutions used their own protocols to collect whole blood in K2EDTA tubes. For TCRbeta analysis, collaborator samples were shipped as frozen whole blood, as isolated PBMCs, or as DNA extracted from either sample type. TCRbeta CDR3 regions were amplified from genomic DNA by means of the immunoSEQ Assay, a bias-controlled multiplex PCR. From the authors' description of their analysis: The number of nucleated cells in each sample was estimated from the amplification of reference gene primers within the assay. To quantify the absolute abundance of each unique TCRbeta CDR3 rearrangement, sequence reads were collapsed and filtered. For each sample, productive Simpson clonality was calculated as the square root of Simpson's diversity index over productive rearrangements. Not all clones reach the TCRdb copy of this immuneACCESS table, which keeps in-frame sequences only. Checked studies attribute under half of the gap to unresolved V genes and leave the rest unexplained. The V and J calls and clone size come from that table; D and trimming were worked out from the DNA. In all, the sample holds over 60,000 clones, and more than 75% of those were seen once. Jointly, the top ten make up approximately 11% of the sample.

The TCR originated in a man aged 65 to 79 with active or convalescent COVID-19. This chain is built from TRBV28 and TRBJ2-1; the D gene is not confidently resolved. Sequenced material: peripheral blood. The bases read TGTGCCAGCAGTCGCTTATACCGGGATGAGCAGTTCTTC. This translates into CASSRLYRDEQFF.